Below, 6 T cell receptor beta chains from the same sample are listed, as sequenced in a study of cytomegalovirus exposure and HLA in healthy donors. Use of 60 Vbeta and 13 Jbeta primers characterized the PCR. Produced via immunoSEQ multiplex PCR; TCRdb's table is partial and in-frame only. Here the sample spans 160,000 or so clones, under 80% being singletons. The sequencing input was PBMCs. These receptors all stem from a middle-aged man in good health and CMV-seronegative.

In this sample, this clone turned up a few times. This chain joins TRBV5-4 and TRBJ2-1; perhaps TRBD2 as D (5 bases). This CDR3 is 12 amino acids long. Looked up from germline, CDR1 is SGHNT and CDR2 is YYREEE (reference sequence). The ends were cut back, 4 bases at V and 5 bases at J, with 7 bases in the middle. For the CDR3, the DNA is TGTGCCAGCAGCCCGACTAACAATGAGCAGTTCTTC. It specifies CASSPTNNEQFF.

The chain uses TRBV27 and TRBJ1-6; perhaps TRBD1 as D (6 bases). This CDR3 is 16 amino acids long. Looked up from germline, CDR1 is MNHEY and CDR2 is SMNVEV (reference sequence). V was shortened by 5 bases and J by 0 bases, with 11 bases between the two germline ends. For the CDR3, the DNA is TGTGCCAGCAGTCCCCGGACAGTCTCCTATAATTCACCCCTCCACTTT. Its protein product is CASSPRTVSYNSPLHF.

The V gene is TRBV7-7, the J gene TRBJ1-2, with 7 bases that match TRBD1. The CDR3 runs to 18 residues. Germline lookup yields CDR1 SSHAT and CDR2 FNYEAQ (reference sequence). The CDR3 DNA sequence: TGTGCTACACGGAAAATGGACACTGCCGGGACAGCTACCTATGGCTACACCTTC. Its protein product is CATRKMDTAGTATYGYTF.

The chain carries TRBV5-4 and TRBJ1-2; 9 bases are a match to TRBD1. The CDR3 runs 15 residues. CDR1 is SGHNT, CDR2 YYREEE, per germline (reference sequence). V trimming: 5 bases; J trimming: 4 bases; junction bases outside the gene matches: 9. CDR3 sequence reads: CASSPAVGQGYGYTF. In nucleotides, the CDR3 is TGTGCCAGCAGTCCGGCCGTGGGACAGGGCTATGGCTACACCTTC.

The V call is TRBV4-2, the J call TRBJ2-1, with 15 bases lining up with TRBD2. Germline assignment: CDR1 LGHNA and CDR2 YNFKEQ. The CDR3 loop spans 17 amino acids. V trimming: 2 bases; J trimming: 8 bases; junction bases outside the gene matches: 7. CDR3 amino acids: CASSQRTSGGAGDEQFF. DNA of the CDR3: TGTGCCAGCAGCCAACGGACTAGCGGGGGGGCGGGGGATGAGCAGTTCTTC.

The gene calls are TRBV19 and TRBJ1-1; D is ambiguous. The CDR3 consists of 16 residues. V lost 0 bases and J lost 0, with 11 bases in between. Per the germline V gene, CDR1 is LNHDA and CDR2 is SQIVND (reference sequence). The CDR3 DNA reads TGTGCCAGTAGTATAGATGGCCAACGTCTGAACACTGAAGCTTTCTTT. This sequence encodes CASSIDGQRLNTEAFF.